This passage covers 6 T cell receptor beta chains from one sample sequenced in a study of metastatic and nonmetastatic thyroid tumors. TCRdb re-clonotyped the PCR reads through MiXCR. The table shows some 54,000 clones, with approximately 17% occurring only once. Prior to thyroid surgery, none of the patients had received any treatment. What was sequenced was blood. All receptors derive from a female donor with papillary thyroid cancer or a benign thyroid nodule (not recorded which). Some clones in this sample may be carry-over from other donors' samples.

This clone was detected many times. Distinct nucleotide sequences in the sample also encode this CDR3. The chain is built from TRBV19 and TRBJ2-7; a possible D gene is TRBD1 (6 bases). Germline V gene lookup returns CDR1 LNHDA and CDR2 SQIVND (reference sequence). The V and J ends lost 0 bases and 6 bases respectively, with 18 bases between them. The CDR3 length is 16 residues. CDR3 DNA sequence: TGTGCCAGTAGTATAGATCTCAGGGGAAGGAAGAGCGAGCAGTACTTC. As protein: CASSIDLRGRKSEQYF.

For this clone: This could be a read error, since a much larger clone is one nucleotide away. The rearrangement joins TRBV11-1 to TRBJ2-1; TRBD1 might be the D (7 bases). The CDR3 runs 15 residues. Trimming took 5 bases from V and 6 from J, leaving 17 bases between them. Germline V gene lookup returns CDR1 SGHAT and CDR2 FQDESV (reference sequence). CDR3 coding DNA: TGTGCCAGCAGCGACCCTGCGGGACAGTTCAATGAGCAGTTCTTC. It specifies CASSDPAGQFNEQFF.

In this sample, this clone turned up a few times. A read error may be the cause here, since a much bigger clone is one base away. The final CDR3 position lacks the conserved phenylalanine or tryptophan, pointing to a likely read error. The chain recombines TRBV5-1 with TRBJ2-1; TRBD2 matches at 7 bases. CDR1 and CDR2 (germline): SGHRS, YFSETQ. This CDR3 comprises 15 residues. Trimming cost V 0 bases and J 4 bases; bases outside gene matches: 4. The CDR3 nucleotides read TGCGCCAGCAGCTTGGGGTCTAGCGGTTACAATGAGCAGTTCTAC. Protein product: CASSLGSSGYNEQFY.

This clone was found many times. The rearrangement joins TRBV27 to TRBJ2-1; D may be TRBD2 (7 bases). V was pared by 7 bases and J by 6 bases, with 25 bases between. This CDR3 region has 17 residues. Looked up from germline, CDR1 is MNHEY and CDR2 is SMNVEV (reference sequence). The CDR3 protein is CASTQEGGSLTSNEQFF. The CDR3 nucleotides are TGTGCCAGCACCCAGGAGGGGGGGTCCCTTACGAGCAATGAGCAGTTCTTC.

This clone was seen many times. The chain recombines TRBV11-1 with TRBJ2-1; 11 positions agree with TRBD2. There are 18 residues in the CDR3. The V gene's germline CDR1 is SGHAT and CDR2 FQDESV (reference sequence). V lost 6 bases and J lost 6; bases outside the gene matches: 16. CDR3 protein: CASSPKSRLAGYRNEQFF. CDR3 nucleotides: TGTGCCAGCAGTCCGAAATCCAGACTAGCGGGATATCGCAATGAGCAGTTCTTC.

This chain links TRBV2 with TRBJ1-4; TRBD1 matches at 10 bases. J gave up 7 bases and V 7 bases, and 15 bases lay outside the gene matches. Germline V lookup: CDR1 SNHLY, CDR2 FYNNEI. CDR3 length: 17 amino acids. The CDR3 loop is CASILGDRGRPSEKLFF. CDR3 bases: TGTGCCAGCATATTAGGGGACAGGGGACGACCTAGTGAAAAACTGTTTTTT.